The TCR beta chain under discussion was sequenced for a study of cytomegalovirus exposure and HLA in healthy donors. The PCR ran on 60 Vbeta and 13 Jbeta primers. In the authors' workflow: A follow-up analysis tallied 65 million to 80 million unique TCR beta chains, approximately 11 million shared. Assay: immunoSEQ multiplex PCR; the TCRdb copy retains only in-frame clones and omits some. D and trimming were read from the DNA, whereas the V and J calls and clone size are those reported in that table. The table has around 130,000 clones, more than 80% seen once. The germline V gene has CDR1 SNHLY and CDR2 FYNNEI. The ends were cut back, 8 bases at V and 7 bases at J, with 9 bases in the middle. The CDR3 length is 11 residues.

This receptor was identified in a woman aged 25 to 39 in good health and CMV-seropositive. The gene calls are TRBV2 and TRBJ1-5, with a possible D match to TRBD1 (5 bases). Input material: PBMCs. The CDR3 coding sequence is TGTGCCAGCGGACACACCCAGCCCCAGCATTTT. Encoded protein: CASGHTQPQHF.